This TCR beta chain came from a study of response to subunit inactivated influenza vaccine. Study-wide results and caveats: The authors proposed limited new T cell recruitment per seasonal influenza vaccination.

Germline V gene sequence: CDR1 SQVTM, CDR2 ANQGSEA. The CDR3 loop spans 14 amino acids. The junction had 4 bases not matched to a gene; V was cut back by 3 bases and J by 3 bases. On this clonotype: What it binds is not known.

TCRdb reprocessed the RT-PCR reads with MiXCR, giving one entry per CDR3 protein. Found here are more than 700,000 distinct CDR3 sequences, 20% to 25% of them singletons; the top ten hold 10% to 13%. This chain links TRBV29-1 with TRBJ2-1, with 8 bases identical to TRBD2. Source: PBMCs from blood, taken more than 4 days after vaccination. This receptor was obtained from a man in his fifties who received an inactivated influenza vaccine. CDR3 sequence: CSVDGGRIYNEQFF. The CDR3 coding sequence is TGCAGCGTTGACGGCGGGAGGATCTACAATGAGCAGTTCTTC.